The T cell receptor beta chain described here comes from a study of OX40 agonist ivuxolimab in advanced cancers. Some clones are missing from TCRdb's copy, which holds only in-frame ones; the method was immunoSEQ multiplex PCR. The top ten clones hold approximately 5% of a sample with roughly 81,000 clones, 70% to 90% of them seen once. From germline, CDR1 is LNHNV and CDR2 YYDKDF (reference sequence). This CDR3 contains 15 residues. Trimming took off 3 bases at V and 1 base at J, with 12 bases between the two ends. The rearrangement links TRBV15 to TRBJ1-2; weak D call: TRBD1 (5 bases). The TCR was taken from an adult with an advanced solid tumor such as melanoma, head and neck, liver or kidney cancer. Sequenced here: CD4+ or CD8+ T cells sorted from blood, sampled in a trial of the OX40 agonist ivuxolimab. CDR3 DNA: TGTGCCACCAGCAGGGGCGTGGGGGATAACTATGGCTACACCTTC. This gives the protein CATSRGVGDNYGYTF.